Following are 17 T cell receptor beta chains from one sample sequenced in a study of cytomegalovirus exposure and HLA in healthy donors. The data were produced by immunoSEQ multiplex PCR, yet TCRdb's version contains in-frame clones alone and is incomplete. The sample contains about 200,000 clones, about 81% of which appear only once. The sample was PBMCs. All receptors come from a woman aged 25 to 39 in good health and CMV-seronegative.

The gene calls are TRBV7-9 and TRBJ2-3; 8 bases fit TRBD1. The J segment lost 3 bases and the V segment lost 4 bases, leaving 9 bases of the junction unmatched. The CDR3 is 16 amino acids. Germline V gene data show CDR1 as SEHNR and CDR2 as FQNEAQ (reference sequence). CDR3 bases: TGTGCCAGCAGCTCAGGAACAGGGGGAAGTACAGATACGCAGTATTTT. It encodes CASSSGTGGSTDTQYF.

This sequence joins TRBV5-1 and TRBJ1-6; D ambiguous. Trimming left V 2 bases short and J 7 bases short, with 7 bases between. The CDR3 length is 13 residues. In germline, CDR1 is SGHRS, CDR2 YFSETQ. The CDR3 region has the DNA TGCGCCAGCAGCTTCGGGGAAAATTCACCCCTCCACTTT. Translated: CASSFGENSPLHF.

This chain connects TRBV7-8 to TRBJ1-2, with D perhaps TRBD1 (5 bases). Germline loops: CDR1 SGHVS, CDR2 FQNEAQ. This CDR3 has 14 amino acids. V shed 1 base and J shed 6 bases, with 12 bases lying between them. CDR3 sequence (DNA): TGTGCCAGCAGCTTAGTGCAGGGATATGATGGCTACACCTTC. Its translation: CASSLVQGYDGYTF.

The genes are TRBV27 and TRBJ2-3; D gene unclear. Germline CDR1 reads MNHEY; CDR2 reads SMNVEV (reference sequence). Deletions cut 4 bases from V and 2 bases from J, with 7 bases between. This CDR3 contains 13 residues. CDR3 DNA sequence: TGTGCCAGCAGTTCTTGGCACACAGATACGCAGTATTTT. Translation: CASSSWHTDTQYF.

The genes are TRBV5-6 and TRBJ1-4; 7 bases map to TRBD1. This CDR3 comprises 15 residues. Losses at the gene ends were 4 bases for V and 6 bases for J; bases not matched to a gene: 9. Germline-derived CDR1 and CDR2 are SGHDT and YYEEEE. The CDR3 protein is CASSLFRGTDEKLFF. CDR3 bases: TGTGCCAGCAGCCTTTTCAGGGGGACTGATGAAAAACTGTTTTTT.

This chain connects TRBV18 to TRBJ1-6; D might be TRBD1 (5 bases). The CDR3 spans 14 residues. Trimming shortened V by 2 bases and J by 7 bases, and 9 bases separated the two germline ends. Germline assignment: CDR1 KGHSH and CDR2 LQKENI. The CDR3 protein is CASSPTGENSPLHF. The CDR3 DNA sequence: TGTGCCAGCTCACCAACAGGCGAAAATTCACCCCTCCACTTT.

In this sample, this clone turned up a few times. V is TRBV9 and J is TRBJ2-7; 11 positions agree with TRBD2. The length of the CDR3 is 13 residues. Germline CDR1 is SGDLS and CDR2 is YYNGEE. Trimming cost V 0 bases and J 9 bases; bases outside gene matches: 2. CDR3: CASSVETSGAQYF. CDR3 coding DNA: TGTGCCAGCAGCGTAGAGACTAGCGGGGCGCAGTACTTC.

The chain joins TRBV9 to TRBJ2-7; 7 nucleotides match TRBD2. J lost 4 bases, V lost 0 bases, and 7 bases had no gene match. Germline CDR1 SGDLS, CDR2 YYNGEE. This CDR3 is built from 15 residues. The CDR3 protein is CASSVGYSGMYEQYF. The CDR3 DNA reads as TGTGCCAGCAGCGTAGGATACAGCGGGATGTACGAGCAGTACTTC.

The chain joins TRBV27 to TRBJ2-3, with D perhaps TRBD2 (6 bases). Trimming cost V 5 bases and J 6 bases, with 15 bases left between them. This CDR3 region has 14 residues. CDR1 MNHEY and CDR2 SMNVEV come from the germline V gene (reference sequence). CDR3 bases: TGTGCCAGCAGTCTCCCTGGACGGGGGGATACGCAGTATTTT. The encoded protein is CASSLPGRGDTQYF.

This chain uses TRBV7-6 with TRBJ1-4, with TRBD1 matching 11 bases. V was pared by 2 bases and J by 8 bases, with 7 bases of the junction left unmatched. The germline V gene encodes CDR1 SGHVS and CDR2 FNYEAQ. The CDR3 sequence is 16 residues long. The CDR3 reads CASSLQRTGGEEKLFF. The CDR3 DNA reads as TGTGCCAGCAGCTTACAGCGGACAGGGGGCGAAGAAAAACTGTTTTTT.

The rearrangement links TRBV2 to TRBJ2-3; weak D call: TRBD1 (5 bases). The V and J ends lost 10 bases and 1 base respectively, with 15 bases between them. The CDR3 has 14 amino acids. Germline V CDR1 and CDR2: SNHLY, FYNNEI. The chain's CDR3 is CATLQAAGTDTQYF. The CDR3 region has the DNA TGTGCCACACTACAGGCGGCGGGCACAGATACGCAGTATTTT.

On this clone itself: The same CDR3 arises from other DNA sequences in this sample as well. CDR3 residues: CASSYRDSYEQYF. CDR3 nucleotide sequence: TGTGCCAGCAGTTACCGGGACAGTTACGAGCAGTACTTC. This chain joins TRBV6-5 and TRBJ2-7, with TRBD1 matching over 7 bases. The CDR3 spans 13 residues. Per germline, CDR1 MNHEY and CDR2 SVGAGI. The J segment lost 4 bases and the V segment lost 2 bases, leaving 2 bases of the junction unmatched.

This clone has a handful of counts. This chain joins TRBV6-5 and TRBJ2-7; tentatively, D is TRBD2 (6 bases). CDR3 size: 14 residues. V was pared by 2 bases and J by 2 bases, with 10 bases between. From germline, CDR1 is MNHEY and CDR2 SVGAGI. The CDR3 sequence is CASSYPRLAYEQYF. The CDR3 bases are TGTGCCAGCAGTTACCCCCGACTAGCCTACGAGCAGTACTTC.

The J gene is TRBJ2-7, the V gene TRBV6-5, with TRBD1 matching over 9 bases. After removal of 6 bases from V and 3 bases from J, the junction contained 6 bases not matched to a gene. Germline V gene lookup returns CDR1 MNHEY and CDR2 SVGAGI. The CDR3 sequence is 14 residues long. This CDR3 reads CASRTGGGNYEQYF. The CDR3 nucleotides are TGTGCCAGCAGAACAGGGGGCGGAAACTACGAGCAGTACTTC.

The chain uses TRBV6-9 and TRBJ2-1, with 10 bases matching TRBD1. The V gene end was trimmed by 0 bases and the J gene end by 5 bases; junction bases not matched to a gene: 1. The CDR3 has 15 residues. Germline-derived CDR1 and CDR2 are MNHGY and SVAAGI. The CDR3 bases are TGTGCCAGCAGTTATTCGGGACAGGGGAACAATGAGCAGTTCTTC. Protein: CASSYSGQGNNEQFF.

The rearrangement links TRBV18 to TRBJ2-7; D perhaps matches TRBD1 (6 bases). In germline, CDR1 is KGHSH, CDR2 LQKENI. Trimming cost V 4 bases and J 4 bases, with 11 bases left between them. The CDR3 totals 13 residues. CDR3: CASSLNRAYEQYF. CDR3 DNA: TGTGCCAGCTCACTCAACAGGGCTTACGAGCAGTACTTC.

The count of this clone is one. The chain has TRBV7-9 and TRBJ1-2, with D possibly being TRBD1 (6 bases). Trimming took 3 bases from V and 8 from J, leaving 25 bases between them. Per the germline V gene, CDR1 is SEHNR and CDR2 is FQNEAQ (reference sequence). This CDR3 is built from 17 residues. The CDR3 sequence: CASSFKHTTGGGEGYTF. CDR3 sequence (DNA): TGTGCCAGCAGCTTCAAACATACGACAGGCGGGGGAGAGGGCTACACCTTC.